The 17 T cell receptor beta chains given below trace back to one sample, sequenced in a study of blood T cells in healthy people across ages. Using a J-beta primer mix together with a sample-barcoded 5' primer, a second PCR was run for about 6 to 11 cycles. TCRdb independently ran MiXCR on the 5' RACE reads; one entry per CDR3 protein. The sample holds 800,000 to 1,000,000 distinct CDR3 sequences, roughly 50% seen once. Sequenced input: blood. The origin of the receptors is a man aged 25 to 40 in good health.

This clonotype was seen a few times. CDR3 nucleotide sequence: TGCAGCGTTGAAGATCGGAGCCTAGCGGGGGGGGTCACAGATACGCAGTATTTT. This translates into CSVEDRSLAGGVTDTQYF. This chain uses TRBV29-1 with TRBJ2-3; 12 nucleotides align to TRBD2. CDR1 SQVTM and CDR2 ANQGSEA come from the germline V gene. V shed 0 bases and J 2 bases; nucleotides not matched to a gene: 9. The CDR3 has 18 residues.

The sample holds a few counts of this clonotype. The chain links TRBV27 to TRBJ1-2; D uncertain. The CDR3 contains 13 residues. Germline CDR1 is MNHEY and CDR2 is SMNVEV (reference sequence). Trimming pared 6 bases from V and 4 bases from J, leaving 12 bases between. The chain's CDR3 is CASSRRQAYGYTF. For the CDR3, the DNA is TGTGCCAGCAGCCGTCGACAAGCCTATGGCTACACCTTC.

This clonotype was found a few times. The J gene is TRBJ1-2, the V gene TRBV29-1; D gene ambiguous. This CDR3 is 13 amino acids long. CDR1 is SQVTM, CDR2 ANQGSEA, per germline. V was pared by 1 base and J by 4 bases, with 10 bases between. CDR3 in amino acids: CSVEVGQVYGYTF. In DNA, the CDR3 is TGCAGCGTTGAAGTAGGGCAGGTCTATGGCTACACCTTC.

The chain has TRBV5-1 and TRBJ1-2, with D perhaps matching TRBD1 (5 bases). The V and J ends lost 4 bases and 5 bases respectively, with 15 bases between them. The V gene's germline CDR1 is SGHRS and CDR2 YFSETQ. The CDR3 is made up of 14 amino acids. CDR3 nucleotides: TGCGCCAGCAGCGTGTACCGGGACGGATATGGCTACACCTTC. Translating it yields CASSVYRDGYGYTF.

J is TRBJ1-2 and V is TRBV20-1; D ambiguous. Trimming took 6 bases from V and 3 from J, leaving 5 bases between them. The CDR3 has 10 residues. Germline CDR1 reads DFQATT; CDR2 reads SNEGSKA (reference sequence). The CDR3 DNA reads TGCAGTGCCTTCGACTATGGCTACACCTTC. Translating it yields CSAFDYGYTF.

This clonotype has a handful of counts. The chain has TRBV20-1 and TRBJ2-1, with 14 bases matching TRBD2. Unmatched junction bases numbered 6, after V lost 6 bases and J lost 2 bases. The CDR3 runs 16 residues. Germline lookup yields CDR1 DFQATT and CDR2 SNEGSKA (reference sequence). The CDR3 coding sequence is TGCAGTGCGCAGACTAGCGGGGGGGGAACCTACAATGAGCAGTTCTTC. Its translation is CSAQTSGGGTYNEQFF.

This clonotype was picked up one time. V and J are TRBV12-3 or TRBV12-4 and TRBJ2-3; no definite D call. Between the trimmed V and J ends, which lost 0 bases and 6 bases, there was a span of 4 bases. CDR3 length: 12 residues. In DNA form, the CDR3 reads TGTGCCAGCAGTTTAGCGCGGGATACGCAGTATTTT. Translation: CASSLARDTQYF.

This chain connects TRBV6-5 to TRBJ1-3, with D unclear. V was clipped by 6 bases and J by 2 bases, with 8 bases between them. The CDR3 is 13 residues long. Germline lookup yields CDR1 MNHEY and CDR2 SVGAGI. CDR3 sequence (DNA): TGTGCCAGCAGCGCCCATACTGGAAACACCATATATTTT. Protein product: CASSAHTGNTIYF.

This clonotype has just a few counts. The chain uses TRBV4-2 and TRBJ1-5, with unresolved D. Looked up from germline, CDR1 is LGHNA and CDR2 is YNFKEQ. This CDR3 is built from 16 residues. V was shortened by 3 bases and J by 0 bases, with 12 bases between the two germline ends. The CDR3 here is CASSQLLIVSNQPQHF. In DNA form, the CDR3 reads TGTGCCAGCAGCCAGCTCTTAATAGTTAGCAATCAGCCCCAGCATTTT.

This clonotype turned up a few times. The gene calls are TRBV7-9 and TRBJ1-2; 9 bases fit TRBD1. The CDR3 runs to 15 residues. J lost 2 bases, V lost 5 bases, and 6 bases had no gene match. CDR1 and CDR2 (germline): SEHNR, FQNEAQ (reference sequence). DNA for the CDR3: TGTGCCAGCAGCGGGACAGGGATTCTGAACTATGGCTACACCTTC. This translates into CASSGTGILNYGYTF.

This clonotype was found a few times. This rearrangement joins TRBV18 to TRBJ2-1, with D possibly being TRBD2 (5 bases). Trimming pared 0 bases from V and 0 bases from J, leaving 9 bases between. Germline V CDR1 and CDR2: KGHSH, LQKENI. The length of the CDR3 is 16 residues. CDR3 in DNA: TGTGCCAGCTCACCACCGGGGAGCCTCTCCTACAATGAGCAGTTCTTC. This encodes CASSPPGSLSYNEQFF. The full variable domain, with the rest looked up from reference TRBV18 and TRBJ2-1, is NAGVMQNPRHLVRRRGQEARLRCSPMKGHSHVYWYRQLPEEGLKFMVYLQKENIIDESGMPKERFSAEFPKEGPSILRIQQVVRGDSAAYFCASSPPGSLSYNEQFFGPGTRLTVL.

This clonotype appeared a few times. This chain connects TRBV25-1 to TRBJ1-5; D ambiguous. Trimming cost V 2 bases and J 5 bases, with 10 bases left between them. The CDR3 contains 14 residues. Germline V gives CDR1 MGHDK, CDR2 SYGVNS. CDR3 in amino acids: CASSEGKGHQPQHF. In nucleotides, the CDR3 is TGTGCCAGCAGTGAAGGAAAGGGCCATCAGCCCCAGCATTTT.

Comment on this clonotype: This could be a read error, since a much larger clone is one nucleotide away. This rearrangement joins TRBV3-1 to TRBJ1-2, with a tentative D call TRBD1 (5 bases). Per the germline V gene, CDR1 is LGHDT and CDR2 is YNNKEL (reference sequence). The CDR3 has 13 amino acids. The CDR3 sequence is CAGSQDGGYGYTF. The CDR3 DNA follows: TGTGCCGGCAGCCAAGATGGGGGCTATGGCTACACCTTC.

Here the CDR3 reads CASRRDRGEMNTEAFF. CDR3 in DNA: TGCGCCAGCAGAAGGGACAGGGGCGAGATGAACACTGAAGCTTTCTTT. The chain recombines TRBV4-1 with TRBJ1-1, with TRBD1 matching 10 bases. The V segment lost 6 bases and the J segment 0 bases; nucleotides outside the gene matches: 7. From germline, CDR1 is MGHRA and CDR2 YSYEKL. The CDR3 covers 16 residues.

V and J are TRBV5-1 and TRBJ2-3; D gene uncertain. CDR3 length: 16 amino acids. Germline V lookup: CDR1 SGHRS, CDR2 YFSETQ. Trimming pared 0 bases from V and 2 bases from J, leaving 13 bases between. CDR3 bases: TGCGCCAGCAGCTTGGAAGGGCTCACGACCACAGATACGCAGTATTTT. Its protein is CASSLEGLTTTDTQYF.

With regard to this clonotype: Just one base apart from a much larger clone, this may be a read error. V is TRBV4-2 and J is TRBJ2-7; 10 bases are shared with TRBD2. CDR3 length equals 16 residues. The germline V gene encodes CDR1 LGHNA and CDR2 YNFKEQ. CDR3 protein: CASSQRLAGDSYERYF. The CDR3 nucleotides are TGTGCCAGCAGCCAACGCCTAGCGGGGGACTCCTACGAGCGGTACTTC.

Only a few counts were recorded for this clonotype. The chain couples TRBV10-3 to TRBJ2-3; D is unresolved. This CDR3 region has 14 residues. CDR1 is ENHRY and CDR2 is SYGVKD in the germline V gene. V lost 2 bases and J 2 bases, leaving 8 bases between the germline ends. DNA for the CDR3: TGTGCCATCAGTGAGGCCACCATCACAGATACGCAGTATTTT. Its protein product is CAISEATITDTQYF.